These 29 T cell receptor beta chains were sequenced from one sample in a study of CD8 T cells in ankylosing spondylitis. In TCRdb, the 5' RACE reads were re-called with MiXCR into one record per CDR3 protein. The sample contains 150,000 to 200,000 distinct CDR3 sequences, approximately 20% of which appear only once. The specimen was blood, either unsorted or a sorted T cell fraction (not recorded which). The receptors originated from a male donor with ankylosing spondylitis or in good health (not recorded which).

The rearrangement links TRBV10-3 to TRBJ2-1; D is ambiguous. CDR3 size: 11 residues. V gave up 3 bases and J gave up 9 bases, with 6 bases separating them. The germline CDR1 and CDR2 sequences are ENHRY and SYGVKD. CDR3 nucleotides: TGTGCCATCAGTGATCGCTTTGAGCAGTTCTTC. Its protein product is CAISDRFEQFF.

This clonotype was seen a single time. The chain uses TRBV15 and TRBJ2-1; D may be TRBD1 (5 bases). Between the trimmed V and J ends, which lost 3 bases and 0 bases, there was a span of 15 bases. The germline V gene has CDR1 LNHNV and CDR2 YYDKDF (reference sequence). The CDR3 runs to 17 residues. In nucleotides, the CDR3 is TGTGCCACCAGCAGTATCGTAGGGGCGAGCTCCTACAATGAGCAGTTCTTC. This codes for CATSSIVGASSYNEQFF.

This clonotype was seen repeatedly, ten times or more. CDR3 nucleotide sequence: TGCGCCAGCAGCAGCGGACTAGCGCCAGCCTACAATGAGCAGTTCTTC. Protein product: CASSSGLAPAYNEQFF. V gene TRBV5-1 combines with J gene TRBJ2-1; 9 nucleotides match TRBD2. Germline-derived CDR1 and CDR2 are SGHRS and YFSETQ. Losses at the gene ends were 4 bases for V and 2 bases for J; bases not matched to a gene: 7. The CDR3 is 16 residues long. Looking up the rest from reference TRBV5-1 and TRBJ2-1 gives the full variable domain: KAGVTQTPRYLIKTRGQQVTLSCSPISGHRSVSWYQQTPGQGLQFLFEYFSETQRNKGNFPGRFSGRQFSNSRSEMNVSTLELGDSALYLCASSSGLAPAYNEQFFGPGTRLTVL.

This chain connects TRBV5-1 to TRBJ1-5; D not certain. Trimming stripped 3 bases from V and 5 bases from J, with 9 bases between. CDR3 size: 13 residues. CDR1 SGHRS and CDR2 YFSETQ come from the germline V gene. The CDR3 reads CASSSDGDQPQHF. CDR3 sequence (DNA): TGCGCCAGCAGCTCGGACGGGGATCAGCCCCAGCATTTT.

This clonotype was detected ten times or more. This chain joins TRBV5-1 and TRBJ2-5; D uncertain. CDR1 and CDR2 (germline): SGHRS, YFSETQ. The CDR3 consists of 12 residues. The V and J ends lost 2 bases and 4 bases respectively, with 6 bases between them. In nucleotides, the CDR3 is TGCGCCAGCAGCTTATCCCGAGAGACCCAGTACTTC. Its translation: CASSLSRETQYF.

As concerns this clonotype: This may arise from a read error, as a much more abundant clone is one base away. Because the CDR3's place on the DNA is in doubt, the DNA is left out and the CDR3 is given as listed by TCRdb. The CDR3 reads CASSFGQGSQETKYF. The chain uses TRBV12-3 or TRBV12-4 and TRBJ2-5; the D call TRBD1 from the table was never checked on the DNA. The CDR3 is 15 residues long, ends included.

A few counts support this clonotype. The gene calls are TRBV7-6 and TRBJ2-7; D is unresolved. CDR3 size: 15 residues. Trimming took 0 bases from V and 2 from J, leaving 11 bases between them. Germline V lookup: CDR1 SGHVS, CDR2 FNYEAQ. The CDR3 loop is CASSLAGTVPYEQYF. For the CDR3, the DNA is TGTGCCAGCAGCTTAGCGGGTACAGTACCCTACGAGCAGTACTTC.

Turning to this clonotype: A much larger clone lies a single base off, so this may be a read error. This CDR3 fails to terminate in the conserved phenylalanine or tryptophan, so it likely reflects a read error. The chain carries TRBV29-1 and TRBJ2-5, with a possible D match to TRBD2 (5 bases). This CDR3 has 12 amino acids. Germline assignment: CDR1 SQVTM and CDR2 ANQGSEA. The ends were cut back, 7 bases at V and 2 bases at J, with 11 bases in the middle. CDR3 nucleotide sequence: TGCAGCGAGTCGTCGGGACAAGAGACCCAGTACTCC. It codes for CSESSGQETQYS.

This clonotype was counted ten times or more. The chain couples TRBV6-1 to TRBJ1-1; no firm D call. This CDR3 is built from 13 residues. The V end was cut by 4 bases, the J end by 2 bases, with 8 bases between. CDR1 is MNHNS, CDR2 SASEGT, per germline. The CDR3 protein is CASSAAPNTEAFF. The CDR3 nucleotides are TGTGCCAGCAGTGCCGCCCCCAACACTGAAGCTTTCTTT.

The chain couples TRBV30 to TRBJ1-5; no reliable D call. V lost 2 bases, J lost 3 bases, and 8 bases lay in between. From germline, CDR1 is GTSNPN and CDR2 SVGIG (reference sequence). CDR3 length: 13 amino acids. Here the CDR3 reads CAWSYSDNQPQHF. The CDR3 nucleotides read TGTGCCTGGAGTTACTCTGACAATCAGCCCCAGCATTTT.

This clonotype was detected ten times or more. The rearrangement uses TRBV11-2 and TRBJ2-5; TRBD2 matches 13 bases. Germline CDR1 SGHAT, CDR2 FQNNGV. The CDR3 totals 19 residues. Germline trimming cut 3 bases from V and 2 bases from J; bases unmatched to any gene: 12. CDR3 protein: CASSFPITSGRAEQETQYF. CDR3 nucleotides: TGTGCCAGCAGCTTCCCCATTACTAGCGGGAGGGCCGAACAAGAGACCCAGTACTTC. Variable domain in full (rest from reference TRBV11-2 and TRBJ2-5): EAGVAQSPRYKIIEKRQSVAFWCNPISGHATLYWYQQILGQGPKLLIQFQNNGVVDDSQLPKDRFSAERLKGVDSTLKIQPAKLEDSAVYLCASSFPITSGRAEQETQYFGPGTRLLVL.

The chain employs TRBV28 and TRBJ2-2, with a tentative D call TRBD1 (5 bases). Between the trimmed V and J ends, which lost 6 bases and 0 bases, there was a span of 8 bases. Germline lookup yields CDR1 MDHEN and CDR2 SYDVKM. The CDR3 is 14 residues long. The DNA for the CDR3 is TGTGCCAGCAGACGACAGCCGAACACCGGGGAGCTGTTTTTT. Its translation is CASRRQPNTGELFF.

This clonotype was seen many times. The chain is built from TRBV20-1 and TRBJ2-7; D unclear. CDR3 length: 12 residues. Germline V gene sequence: CDR1 DFQATT, CDR2 SNEGSKA (reference sequence). Between the trimmed V and J ends, which lost 3 bases and 5 bases, there was a span of 11 bases. CDR3 DNA sequence: TGCAGTGCTAGTAAGGGTAAGAACGAGCAGTACTTC. Its translation is CSASKGKNEQYF.

This clonotype was observed a handful of times. The chain couples TRBV10-3 to TRBJ2-7; 8 nucleotides agree with TRBD2. The CDR3 covers 15 residues. Per the germline V gene, CDR1 is ENHRY and CDR2 is SYGVKD. Trimming took 3 bases from V and 3 from J; bases not matched to a gene: 7. The CDR3 DNA is TGTGCCATCAGTGATTCGCGGGGGGCCGACTACGAGCAGTACTTC. Its protein product is CAISDSRGADYEQYF.

This clonotype has at least ten counts. The chain employs TRBV7-3 and TRBJ2-5, with unresolved D. V lost 2 bases, J lost 4 bases, and 8 bases lay in between. Germline CDR1 and CDR2: SGHTA and FQGTGA. This CDR3 comprises 13 residues. This chain's CDR3 is CASSLEVTETQYF. The CDR3 DNA is TGTGCCAGCAGCTTAGAGGTTACAGAGACCCAGTACTTC.

The gene calls are TRBV13 and TRBJ1-2, with 8 bases lining up with TRBD1. The CDR3 extends over 16 amino acids. CDR1 PRHDT and CDR2 FYEKMQ come from the germline V gene (reference sequence). Losses at the gene ends were 0 bases for V and 3 bases for J; bases not matched to a gene: 6. DNA of the CDR3: TGTGCCAGCAGCTTAGGTGGCAGGGGGCGGGACTATGGCTACACCTTC. It is translated as CASSLGGRGRDYGYTF.

This CDR3 is CASSFWGSGIDEQFF. The CDR3 DNA is TGCGCCAGCAGCTTTTGGGGGTCGGGCATCGATGAGCAGTTCTTC. The gene calls are TRBV5-1 and TRBJ2-1, with D perhaps assigned TRBD1 or TRBD2 (5 bases each). CDR3 length: 15 residues. In germline, CDR1 is SGHRS, CDR2 YFSETQ. V dropped 2 bases and J dropped 8 bases, with 17 bases sitting between them. The full variable domain, rest sourced from reference TRBV5-1 and TRBJ2-1, is KAGVTQTPRYLIKTRGQQVTLSCSPISGHRSVSWYQQTPGQGLQFLFEYFSETQRNKGNFPGRFSGRQFSNSRSEMNVSTLELGDSALYLCASSFWGSGIDEQFFGPGTRLTVL.

In this sample, this clonotype turned up once. The rearrangement uses TRBV27 and TRBJ2-1; TRBD2 matches 10 bases. The V gene's germline CDR1 is MNHEY and CDR2 SMNVEV (reference sequence). V was pared by 6 bases and J by 2 bases, with 4 bases of the junction left unmatched. This CDR3 is 15 amino acids long. CDR3 in amino acids: CASRILAGTYNEQFF. In nucleotides, the CDR3 is TGTGCCAGCAGGATACTAGCGGGAACCTACAATGAGCAGTTCTTC.

This clonotype occurred many times. V usage is TRBV5-1 and J usage is TRBJ2-5; D remains unclear. The CDR3 has 12 residues. V lost 1 base to trimming and J lost 5 bases, with 6 bases between them. The germline V gene has CDR1 SGHRS and CDR2 YFSETQ. CDR3 in amino acids: CASSLTWETQYF. The CDR3 region has the DNA TGCGCCAGCAGCTTGACGTGGGAGACCCAGTACTTC.

This clonotype was recorded many times. Written as DNA, the CDR3 is TGCAGTGCTAGGTATAGCGGCACCACCTACGAGCAGTACTTC. As protein: CSARYSGTTYEQYF. The chain has TRBV20-1 and TRBJ2-7; D may be TRBD2 (6 bases). The CDR3 has 14 amino acids. Trimming shortened V by 3 bases and J by 2 bases, and 14 bases separated the two germline ends. Looked up from germline, CDR1 is DFQATT and CDR2 is SNEGSKA (reference sequence).

This chain links TRBV11-2 with TRBJ2-2; the D is unclear. V lost 5 bases and J 5 bases, leaving 15 bases between the germline ends. This CDR3 is built from 15 residues. Germline CDR1 and CDR2: SGHAT and FQNNGV. CDR3 in DNA: TGTGCCAGCAGCCCGACGACGAGGAAAACCGGGGAGCTGTTTTTT. Protein product: CASSPTTRKTGELFF. The full variable domain, in which reference TRBV11-2 and TRBJ2-2 provide the parts outside the CDR3, is EAGVAQSPRYKIIEKRQSVAFWCNPISGHATLYWYQQILGQGPKLLIQFQNNGVVDDSQLPKDRFSAERLKGVDSTLKIQPAKLEDSAVYLCASSPTTRKTGELFFGEGSRLTVL.

There are a few counts of this clonotype. The rearrangement uses TRBV7-9 and TRBJ2-3; D gene ambiguous. The CDR3 is made up of 16 amino acids. Deletions cut 2 bases from V and 0 bases from J, with 12 bases between. Germline CDR1 reads SEHNR; CDR2 reads FQNEAQ (reference sequence). Here the CDR3 reads CASSLILGASTDTQYF. The CDR3 region has the DNA TGTGCCAGCAGCTTAATTCTTGGCGCTAGCACAGATACGCAGTATTTT.

This clonotype has at least ten counts. The chain carries TRBV5-1 and TRBJ2-1; no reliable D call. V was cut by 2 bases and J by 8 bases, with 5 bases left in between. Germline V CDR1 and CDR2: SGHRS, YFSETQ. The CDR3 contains 11 residues. The CDR3, as DNA: TGCGCCAGCAGCTTCGAGGATGAGCAGTTCTTC. Encoded protein: CASSFEDEQFF.

This clonotype was seen many times. The gene calls are TRBV28 and TRBJ2-7, with D possibly being TRBD2 (6 bases). Germline CDR1 is MDHEN and CDR2 is SYDVKM. CDR3 size: 14 residues. Trimming pared 6 bases from V and 4 bases from J, leaving 16 bases between. CDR3 DNA sequence: TGTGCCAGCAGACCCCAAGGAGGGCTGTACGAGCAGTACTTC. Protein: CASRPQGGLYEQYF.

Many counts were recorded for this clonotype. The rearrangement joins TRBV5-1 to TRBJ2-1; tentatively, D is TRBD1 or TRBD2 (5 bases each). Germline lookup yields CDR1 SGHRS and CDR2 YFSETQ. V was clipped by 0 bases and J by 2 bases, with 9 bases between them. The CDR3 sequence is 15 residues long. The CDR3 protein is CASSLGGSTYNEQFF. For the CDR3, the DNA is TGCGCCAGCAGCTTGGGGGGGAGCACCTACAATGAGCAGTTCTTC.

Ten or more counts support this clonotype. The chain has TRBV4-1 and TRBJ1-3; no reliable D call. CDR1 and CDR2 (germline): MGHRA, YSYEKL. Trimming took off 0 bases at V and 2 bases at J, with 8 bases between the two ends. This CDR3 is built from 15 residues. Written as DNA, the CDR3 is TGCGCCAGCAGCCAAGAACAGATGCCTGGAAACACCATATATTTT. Protein product: CASSQEQMPGNTIYF.

This clonotype appeared many times. This rearrangement joins TRBV4-2 to TRBJ2-6, with no clear D. Trimming pared 3 bases from V and 4 bases from J, leaving 10 bases between. This CDR3 comprises 15 residues. Germline CDR1 is LGHNA and CDR2 is YNFKEQ. CDR3 region: CASSQTSNGANVLTF. The CDR3 DNA follows: TGTGCCAGCAGCCAGACTTCCAACGGGGCCAACGTCCTGACTTTC.

V and J are TRBV12-3 or TRBV12-4 and TRBJ2-7, with TRBD1 matching 9 bases. This CDR3 has 16 amino acids. V shed 1 base and J 4 bases; nucleotides not matched to a gene: 8. CDR3: CASSLVWGQGGYEQYF. CDR3 DNA: TGTGCCAGCAGTTTAGTCTGGGGACAGGGTGGGTACGAGCAGTACTTC.

The chain carries TRBV20-1 and TRBJ2-1; 7 bases fit TRBD1. V was clipped by 6 bases and J by 2 bases; unmatched bases: 7. CDR1 and CDR2 (germline): DFQATT, SNEGSKA (reference sequence). This CDR3 comprises 14 residues. CDR3 nucleotides: TGCAGTGCGATCGACAGGGCGGCCTACAATGAGCAGTTCTTC. Translation gives CSAIDRAAYNEQFF.